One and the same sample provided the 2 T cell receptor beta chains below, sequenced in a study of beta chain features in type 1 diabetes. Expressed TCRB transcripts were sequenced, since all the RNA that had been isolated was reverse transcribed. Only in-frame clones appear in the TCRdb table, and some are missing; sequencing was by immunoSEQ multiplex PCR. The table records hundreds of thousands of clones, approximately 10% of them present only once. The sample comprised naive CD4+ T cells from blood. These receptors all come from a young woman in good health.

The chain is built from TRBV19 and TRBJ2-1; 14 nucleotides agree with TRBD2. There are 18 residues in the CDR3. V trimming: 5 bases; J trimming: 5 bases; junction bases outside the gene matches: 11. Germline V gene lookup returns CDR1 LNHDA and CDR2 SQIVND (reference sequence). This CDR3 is CASSSLPKTSGRDNEQFF. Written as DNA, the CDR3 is TGTGCCAGTAGTTCTCTCCCCAAGACTAGCGGGAGGGACAATGAGCAGTTCTTC.

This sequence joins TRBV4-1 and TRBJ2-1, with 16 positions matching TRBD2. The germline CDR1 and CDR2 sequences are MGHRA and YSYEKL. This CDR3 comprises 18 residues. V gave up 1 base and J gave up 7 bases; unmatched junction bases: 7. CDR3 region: CASSQGNPGLAGGNEQFF. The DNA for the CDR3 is TGCGCCAGCAGCCAAGGGAACCCGGGACTAGCGGGAGGGAATGAGCAGTTCTTC.